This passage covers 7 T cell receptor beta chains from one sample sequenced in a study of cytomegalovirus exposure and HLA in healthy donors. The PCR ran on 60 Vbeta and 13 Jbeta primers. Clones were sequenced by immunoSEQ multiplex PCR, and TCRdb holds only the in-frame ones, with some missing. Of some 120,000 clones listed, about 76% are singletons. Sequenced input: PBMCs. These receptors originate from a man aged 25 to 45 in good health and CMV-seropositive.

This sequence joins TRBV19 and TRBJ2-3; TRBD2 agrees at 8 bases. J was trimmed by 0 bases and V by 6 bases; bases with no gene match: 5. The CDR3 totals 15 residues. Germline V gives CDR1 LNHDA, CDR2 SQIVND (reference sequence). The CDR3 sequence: CASSFWTSSTDTQYF. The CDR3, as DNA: TGTGCCAGTAGCTTCTGGACTAGCAGCACAGATACGCAGTATTTT.

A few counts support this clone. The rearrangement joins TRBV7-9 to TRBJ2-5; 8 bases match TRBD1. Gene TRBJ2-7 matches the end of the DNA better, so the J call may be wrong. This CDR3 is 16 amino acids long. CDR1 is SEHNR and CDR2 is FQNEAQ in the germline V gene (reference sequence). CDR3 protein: CASSLESTGGSYEQYF. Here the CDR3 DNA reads TGTGCCAGCAGCTTAGAGTCCACAGGGGGTTCCTACGAGCAGTACTTC.

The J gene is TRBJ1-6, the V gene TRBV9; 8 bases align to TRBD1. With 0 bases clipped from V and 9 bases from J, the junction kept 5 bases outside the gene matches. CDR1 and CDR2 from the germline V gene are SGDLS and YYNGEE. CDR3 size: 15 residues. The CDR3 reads CASSVGTGFTSPLHF. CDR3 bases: TGTGCCAGCAGCGTAGGGACAGGGTTTACTTCACCCCTCCACTTT.

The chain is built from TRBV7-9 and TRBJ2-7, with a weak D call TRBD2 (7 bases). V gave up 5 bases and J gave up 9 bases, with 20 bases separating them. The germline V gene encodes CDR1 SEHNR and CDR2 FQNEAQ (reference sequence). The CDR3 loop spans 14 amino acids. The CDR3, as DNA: TGTGCCAGCAGCCTTGGAGTAGGCGGGGGCCGGCAGTACTTC. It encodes CASSLGVGGGRQYF.

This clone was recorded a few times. The DNA for the CDR3 is TGTGCCTCCCGGGACAGAGGGAGGTGGAACACTGAAGCTTTCTTT. This translates into CASRDRGRWNTEAFF. The rearrangement uses TRBV30 and TRBJ1-1; 7 positions match TRBD1. CDR1 and CDR2 (germline): GTSNPN, SVGIG (reference sequence). CDR3 length: 15 amino acids. The V segment lost 7 bases and the J segment 1 base; nucleotides outside the gene matches: 12.

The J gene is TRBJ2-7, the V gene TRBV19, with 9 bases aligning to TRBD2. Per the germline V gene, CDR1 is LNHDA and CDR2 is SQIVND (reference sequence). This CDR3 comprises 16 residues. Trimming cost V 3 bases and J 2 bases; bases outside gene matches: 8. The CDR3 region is CASSMFSGGLTYEQYF. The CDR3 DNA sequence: TGTGCCAGTAGTATGTTCAGCGGGGGGCTCACCTACGAGCAGTACTTC.

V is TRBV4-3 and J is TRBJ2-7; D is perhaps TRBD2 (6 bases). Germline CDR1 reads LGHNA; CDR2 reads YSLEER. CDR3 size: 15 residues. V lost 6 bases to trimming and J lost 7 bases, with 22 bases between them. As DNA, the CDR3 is TGCGCCAGCAGGGGGGACTTAAACGGAGGTAAAGAGCAGTACTTC. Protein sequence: CASRGDLNGGKEQYF.